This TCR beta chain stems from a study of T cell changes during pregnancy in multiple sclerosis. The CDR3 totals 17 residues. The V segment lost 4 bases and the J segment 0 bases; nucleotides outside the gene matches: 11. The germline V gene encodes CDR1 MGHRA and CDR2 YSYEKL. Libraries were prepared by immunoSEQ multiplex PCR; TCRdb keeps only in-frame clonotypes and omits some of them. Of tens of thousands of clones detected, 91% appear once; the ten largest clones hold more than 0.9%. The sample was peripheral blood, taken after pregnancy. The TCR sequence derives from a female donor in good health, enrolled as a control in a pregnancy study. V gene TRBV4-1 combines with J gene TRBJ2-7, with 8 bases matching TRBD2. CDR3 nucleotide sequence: TGCGCCAGCAGCCCGTCAACCGCTAGCGGGCTCTCCTACGAGCAGTACTTC. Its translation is CASSPSTASGLSYEQYF.